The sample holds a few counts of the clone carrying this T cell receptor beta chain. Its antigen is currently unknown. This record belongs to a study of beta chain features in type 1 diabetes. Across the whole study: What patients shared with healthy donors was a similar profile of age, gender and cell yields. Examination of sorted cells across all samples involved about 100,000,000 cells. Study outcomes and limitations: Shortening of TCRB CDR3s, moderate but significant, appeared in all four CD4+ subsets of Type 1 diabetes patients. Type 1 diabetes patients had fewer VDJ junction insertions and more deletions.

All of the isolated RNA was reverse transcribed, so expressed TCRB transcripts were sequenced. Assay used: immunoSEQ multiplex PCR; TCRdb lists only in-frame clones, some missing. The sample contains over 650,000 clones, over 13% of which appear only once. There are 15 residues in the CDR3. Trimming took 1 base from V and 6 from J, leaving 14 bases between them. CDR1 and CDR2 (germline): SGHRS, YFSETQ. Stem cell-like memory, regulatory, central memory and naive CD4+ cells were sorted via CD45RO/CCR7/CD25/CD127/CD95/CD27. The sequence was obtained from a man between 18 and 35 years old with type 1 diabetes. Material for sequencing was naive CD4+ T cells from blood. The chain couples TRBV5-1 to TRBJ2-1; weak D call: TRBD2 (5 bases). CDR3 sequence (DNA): TGCGCCAGCAGCTTGTTACTAGGATACCGCAATGAGCAGTTCTTC. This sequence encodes CASSLLLGYRNEQFF.